These 11 T cell receptor beta chains were sequenced from one sample in a study of identical twins. TCRdb called the 5' RACE reads again in MiXCR, with one record for every CDR3 protein. This table holds around 240,000 distinct CDR3 sequences, approximately 7% found once. This same sample was also taken into another study, of yellow fever vaccine responses in identical twins.

Sequencing was performed on memory (CD45RO+) T cells sorted from blood. The origin of the receptors is a woman aged 18 to 35 in good health.

CDR3 sequence reads: CASSPTGGSYEQYV. Here the CDR3 DNA reads TGTGCCAGTAGTCCGACAGGTGGTTCCTACGAGCAGTACGTC. This sequence joins TRBV19 and TRBJ2-7; D is possibly TRBD1 (6 bases). This CDR3 contains 14 residues. V was shortened by 5 bases and J by 1 base, with 12 bases between the two germline ends. Germline V gene data show CDR1 as LNHDA and CDR2 as SQIVND (reference sequence).

This clonotype has only a few counts. The CDR3 end shows no conserved phenylalanine or tryptophan, and so a read error is likely. The chain joins TRBV5-6 to TRBJ1-2, with D unresolved. V was trimmed by 2 bases and J by 4 bases, leaving 12 bases between them. The CDR3 has 14 amino acids. Germline V gives CDR1 SGHDT, CDR2 YYEEEE. The CDR3 region is CASSFRESSYGYTL. In DNA form, the CDR3 reads TGTGCCAGCAGCTTTAGGGAGAGCTCCTATGGCTACACCCTC.

The sample holds many counts of this clonotype. The chain links TRBV5-5 to TRBJ2-7; 8 nucleotides line up with TRBD1. Germline V gene lookup returns CDR1 SGHKS and CDR2 YYEKEE (reference sequence). J was trimmed by 0 bases and V by 4 bases; bases with no gene match: 12. The CDR3 is made up of 17 amino acids. CDR3 bases: TGTGCCAGCAGCCCCGCCCCGGGACAGGCGTACTCCTACGAGCAGTACGTC. This sequence encodes CASSPAPGQAYSYEQYV.

This clonotype has a count of ten or more. This chain uses TRBV4-1 with TRBJ2-2; 8 bases align to TRBD2. CDR1 MGHRA and CDR2 YSYEKL come from the germline V gene. Trimming cost V 2 bases and J 6 bases; bases outside gene matches: 8. The CDR3 extends over 16 amino acids. The CDR3 DNA sequence: TGCGCCAGCAGCCAACCGGGAGCGGGAGTTGCCGGGGAGCTGTTTTTT. Its protein product is CASSQPGAGVAGELFF.

This clonotype has only a few counts. The chain employs TRBV14 and TRBJ2-3; D remains unclear. The V end lost 3 bases, the J end lost 4 bases, and 11 bases lay between the germline ends. This CDR3 has 14 residues. CDR1 is SGHDN, CDR2 FVKESK, per germline. The CDR3 DNA reads as TGTGCCAGCAGCCAGCGCGGCCTTTCAGATACGCAGTATTTT. Its protein is CASSQRGLSDTQYF.

This rearrangement joins TRBV14 to TRBJ1-2; TRBD1 agrees at 7 bases. The CDR3 covers 13 residues. With V trimmed by 6 bases and J by 2 bases, 3 bases remained unmatched. The germline gives CDR1 SGHDN, CDR2 FVKESK. In DNA form, the CDR3 reads TGTGCCAGCAGTACAGGGGTCAACTATGGCTACACCTTC. Amino acids: CASSTGVNYGYTF.

J is TRBJ2-3 and V is TRBV24-1; D ambiguous. CDR3 length: 12 amino acids. V was pared by 0 bases and J by 6 bases, with 3 bases between. Germline V lookup: CDR1 KGHDR, CDR2 SFDVKD. In DNA form, the CDR3 reads TGTGCCACCAGTGATTTGTTCGATACGCAGTATTTT. Translated, it gives CATSDLFDTQYF.

Details on this clonotype: This may be a read error: a much more frequent sequence differs by one nucleotide. The rearrangement joins TRBV4-1 to TRBJ2-2; perhaps TRBD1 as D (5 bases). Trimming shortened V by 1 base and J by 9 bases, and 15 bases separated the two germline ends. Germline V gene sequence: CDR1 MGHRA, CDR2 YSYEKL. The CDR3 has 15 residues. CDR3 loop: CASSQGQGMARELFF. Written as DNA, the CDR3 is TGCGCCAGCAGCCAAGGGCAGGGAATGGCCCGGGAGCTGTTTTTT.

The CDR3 loop reads CATSDPYGSTGYTF. In DNA form, the CDR3 reads TGTGCCACCAGTGATCCCTATGGTAGTACGGGCTACACCTTC. J is TRBJ1-2 and V is TRBV24-1; D call uncertain. Germline V gene data show CDR1 as KGHDR and CDR2 as SFDVKD. CDR3 length equals 14 residues. Deletions cut 3 bases from V and 8 bases from J, with 15 bases between.

In its sample, this clonotype was seen a few times. CDR3 coding DNA: TGTGCCACCAGTGATTCCCCGCCCGGGACGGACTATGGCTACACCTTC. Its protein product is CATSDSPPGTDYGYTF. J is TRBJ1-2 and V is TRBV24-1, with a tentative D call TRBD1 (5 bases). V was shortened by 2 bases and J by 3 bases, with 15 bases between the two germline ends. Germline loops: CDR1 KGHDR, CDR2 SFDVKD. The CDR3 length is 16 residues.

The V call is TRBV3-1, the J call TRBJ1-2; possible D gene TRBD1, 5 bases. V shed 0 bases and J shed 8 bases, with 16 bases lying between them. Germline V CDR1 and CDR2: LGHDT, YNNKEL (reference sequence). CDR3 length equals 15 residues. The DNA of the CDR3 is TGTGCCAGCAGCCAAGATCACCGAGGGGTGGGCGGCTACACCTTC. It specifies CASSQDHRGVGGYTF.